These 24 T cell receptor beta chains share one sample of origin, sequenced in a study of blood T cell repertoires in COVID-19. The assay was immunoSEQ multiplex PCR, and TCRdb's table has in-frame clones only and misses some. The sample carries some 310,000 clones, roughly 91% recorded once. Sequencing was carried out using PBMCs or T cells enriched from blood (not recorded which). These TCRs come from a woman aged 30 to 39 who had recovered from COVID-19.

V and J are TRBV10-3 and TRBJ1-4; tentative D call: TRBD1 (5 bases). Germline CDR1 ENHRY, CDR2 SYGVKD. Trimming left V 3 bases short and J 7 bases short, with 15 bases between. The CDR3 has 15 residues. This CDR3 is CAISETRGAPEKLFF. The DNA of the CDR3 is TGTGCCATCAGTGAAACAAGGGGCGCGCCTGAAAAACTGTTTTTT.

The gene calls are TRBV9 and TRBJ2-6, with 8 positions matching TRBD1. The germline V gene has CDR1 SGDLS and CDR2 YYNGEE. This CDR3 is 18 amino acids long. V lost 4 bases, J lost 0 bases, and 9 bases stayed unmatched. DNA for the CDR3: TGTGCCAGCAGCTTTAAGGACAGGGCCAGCTCTGGGGCCAACGTCCTGACTTTC. Its translation is CASSFKDRASSGANVLTF.

The chain combines TRBV10-3 with TRBJ2-1; TRBD1 matches at 12 bases. Losses at the gene ends were 5 bases for V and 8 bases for J; bases not matched to a gene: 4. In germline, CDR1 is ENHRY, CDR2 SYGVKD. The CDR3 runs 14 residues. CDR3 amino acids: CAISPGTGGDEQFF. Written as DNA, the CDR3 is TGTGCCATCAGTCCCGGGACAGGGGGCGATGAGCAGTTCTTC.

This chain uses TRBV6-4 with TRBJ2-1, with TRBD2 matching over 7 bases. Germline V gives CDR1 MRHNA, CDR2 SNTAGT. J was trimmed by 7 bases and V by 0 bases; bases with no gene match: 15. The CDR3 runs to 18 residues. CDR3: CASSDSIGGTTRSNEQFF. CDR3 sequence (DNA): TGTGCCAGCAGTGACTCGATAGGTGGGACTACAAGGTCAAATGAGCAGTTCTTC.

The chain employs TRBV11-2 and TRBJ2-7; D unclear. The germline gives CDR1 SGHAT, CDR2 FQNNGV. The CDR3 runs to 13 residues. Trimming left V 4 bases short and J 7 bases short, with 14 bases between. The CDR3 DNA reads TGTGCCAGCAGCTACGGGTCCGACGGAGAGCAGTACTTC. Translated, it gives CASSYGSDGEQYF. The full variable domain, with the rest looked up from reference TRBV11-2 and TRBJ2-7, is EAGVAQSPRYKIIEKRQSVAFWCNPISGHATLYWYQQILGQGPKLLIQFQNNGVVDDSQLPKDRFSAERLKGVDSTLKIQPAKLEDSAVYLCASSYGSDGEQYFGPGTRLTVT.

The chain has TRBV27 and TRBJ2-3; 7 bases agree with TRBD1. The V gene's germline CDR1 is MNHEY and CDR2 SMNVEV (reference sequence). The CDR3 loop spans 16 amino acids. The trim removed 3 bases at V and 3 bases at J, leaving 9 bases unmatched. The CDR3 DNA sequence: TGTGCCAGCAGTTTCTTGGGACAGAGCCCTACAGATACGCAGTATTTT. As protein: CASSFLGQSPTDTQYF.

V is TRBV5-1 and J is TRBJ2-7, with 9 nucleotides matching TRBD1. In germline, CDR1 is SGHRS, CDR2 YFSETQ. V lost 0 bases and J lost 4; bases outside the gene matches: 5. CDR3 length: 15 residues. CDR3: CASSLVQGAPYEQYF. DNA of the CDR3: TGCGCCAGCAGCTTGGTACAGGGGGCGCCTTACGAGCAGTACTTC.

The chain uses TRBV4-1 and TRBJ2-7; 8 bases align to TRBD2. Trimming at V came to 0 bases and at J to 5 bases, leaving 9 bases not matched to a gene. CDR1 and CDR2 from the germline V gene are MGHRA and YSYEKL. The CDR3 has 16 amino acids. The CDR3 DNA sequence: TGCGCCAGCAGCCAAGAGTCTCCGGGAGGGATCCACGAGCAGTACTTC. It encodes CASSQESPGGIHEQYF.

This clone has only a few counts. The chain has TRBV7-6 and TRBJ2-7; 8 bases align to TRBD2. J gave up 3 bases and V 6 bases, and 7 bases lay outside the gene matches. CDR1 is SGHVS and CDR2 is FNYEAQ in the germline V gene. The CDR3 loop spans 14 amino acids. CDR3 sequence: CASSSGTSHYEQYF. The DNA for the CDR3 is TGTGCCAGCAGTTCCGGGACTAGTCACTACGAGCAGTACTTC. Combining the CDR3 with reference TRBV7-6 and TRBJ2-7 gives the whole variable domain GAGVSQSPRYKVTKRGQDVALRCDPISGHVSLYWYRQALGQGPEFLTYFNYEAQQDKSGLPNDRFSAERPEGSISTLTIQRTEQRDSAMYRCASSSGTSHYEQYFGPGTRLTVT.

The chain links TRBV4-1 to TRBJ2-1; 7 bases are shared with TRBD2. CDR3 length: 17 amino acids. J gave up 9 bases and V 0 bases, and 14 bases lay outside the gene matches. Germline CDR1 and CDR2: MGHRA and YSYEKL. The CDR3 coding sequence is TGCGCCAGCAGCCAAGAGAGGTCCAGCGGGACGGATGGTGAGCAGTTCTTC. Protein sequence: CASSQERSSGTDGEQFF.

This clone was counted only a few times. This chain connects TRBV2 to TRBJ1-1; D unresolved. The CDR3 consists of 13 residues. V lost 6 bases, J lost 1 base, and 9 bases lay in between. CDR1 and CDR2 (germline): SNHLY, FYNNEI. For the CDR3, the DNA is TGTGCCAGCAGCCCCAGTGGGAACACTGAAGCTTTCTTT. As protein: CASSPSGNTEAFF.

The chain carries TRBV6-4 and TRBJ2-1, with 11 bases aligning to TRBD2. The germline V gene encodes CDR1 MRHNA and CDR2 SNTAGT. J was trimmed by 10 bases and V by 2 bases; bases with no gene match: 10. This CDR3 region has 16 residues. The CDR3 DNA reads as TGTGCCAGCAGTGACAGGTTAGCGGGAGGGCCACCCGAGCAGTTCTTC. Encoded protein: CASSDRLAGGPPEQFF.

The CDR3 region has the DNA TGTGCCAGCACCCAGGGGCATACCTCCTACGAGCAGTACTTC. It encodes CASTQGHTSYEQYF. The J gene is TRBJ2-7, the V gene TRBV6-6; perhaps TRBD1 as D (6 bases). Looked up from germline, CDR1 is MNHNY and CDR2 is SVGAGI (reference sequence). Trimming stripped 7 bases from V and 0 bases from J, with 13 bases between. The CDR3 is 14 amino acids.

The V call is TRBV19, the J call TRBJ2-7; D possibly corresponds to TRBD2 (6 bases). Germline lookup yields CDR1 LNHDA and CDR2 SQIVND (reference sequence). V dropped 5 bases and J dropped 6 bases, with 11 bases sitting between them. This CDR3 region has 12 residues. This CDR3 is CASSFRGSEQYF. Here the CDR3 DNA reads TGTGCCAGTAGTTTCCGGGGGAGCGAGCAGTACTTC.

CDR3 amino acids: CASSAGQGGYNEQFF. The DNA for the CDR3 is TGCGCCAGCAGCGCCGGACAGGGGGGGTACAATGAGCAGTTCTTC. This rearrangement joins TRBV5-1 to TRBJ2-1, with 10 bases that match TRBD1. The CDR3 is made up of 15 amino acids. Trimming at V came to 4 bases and at J to 4 bases, leaving 5 bases not matched to a gene. CDR1 and CDR2 from the germline V gene are SGHRS and YFSETQ.

This clone appeared a single time. The chain joins TRBV29-1 to TRBJ2-7, with 14 bases identical to TRBD2. The CDR3 length is 13 residues. J gave up 2 bases and V 6 bases, and 0 bases lay outside the gene matches. Germline values: CDR1 SQVTM, CDR2 ANQGSEA. The CDR3 is CSVGLAGAYEQYF. CDR3 sequence (DNA): TGCAGCGTGGGACTAGCGGGAGCCTACGAGCAGTACTTC.

The chain links TRBV19 to TRBJ2-2; perhaps TRBD2 as D (5 bases). With 6 bases removed from V and 0 bases from J, the gap between germline ends came to 5 bases. Per germline, CDR1 LNHDA and CDR2 SQIVND (reference sequence). The CDR3 covers 13 residues. The CDR3 reads CASSGANTGELFF. The CDR3 DNA reads TGTGCCAGTAGCGGGGCGAACACCGGGGAGCTGTTTTTT.

This chain joins TRBV7-6 and TRBJ2-7, with 9 bases that match TRBD2. CDR3 length: 14 residues. V shed 5 bases and J 1 base; nucleotides not matched to a gene: 3. Germline V CDR1 and CDR2: SGHVS, FNYEAQ. CDR3 sequence reads: CASSPLAGSYEQYF. DNA of the CDR3: TGTGCCAGCAGCCCGCTAGCGGGATCCTACGAGCAGTACTTC.

V usage is TRBV7-2 and J usage is TRBJ2-1; possible D gene TRBD1, 5 bases. In germline, CDR1 is SGHTA, CDR2 FQGNSA. The CDR3 is 16 residues long. Trimming shortened V by 4 bases and J by 9 bases, and 22 bases separated the two germline ends. CDR3 protein: CASSSRPGAASGEQFF. The CDR3 coding sequence is TGTGCCAGCAGCTCACGCCCTGGGGCAGCGAGTGGTGAGCAGTTCTTC.

This clone was observed a handful of times. The rearrangement links TRBV5-1 to TRBJ2-7; 13 nucleotides match TRBD2. Germline-derived CDR1 and CDR2 are SGHRS and YFSETQ. This CDR3 region has 15 residues. V lost 3 bases and J lost 3; bases outside the gene matches: 3. The CDR3 here is CASSYGLAGVYEQYF. CDR3 DNA: TGCGCCAGCAGCTACGGACTAGCGGGAGTCTACGAGCAGTACTTC. The entire variable domain, with the rest obtained from reference TRBV5-1 and TRBJ2-7, is as follows: KAGVTQTPRYLIKTRGQQVTLSCSPISGHRSVSWYQQTPGQGLQFLFEYFSETQRNKGNFPGRFSGRQFSNSRSEMNVSTLELGDSALYLCASSYGLAGVYEQYFGPGTRLTVT.

This clone was observed a few times. The genes are TRBV5-1 and TRBJ1-3; D remains ambiguous. The V end lost 5 bases, the J end lost 7 bases, and 16 bases lay between the germline ends. Germline V gene data show CDR1 as SGHRS and CDR2 as YFSETQ. The CDR3 sequence is 14 residues long. The CDR3 nucleotides are TGCGCCAGCAGACCTCCCACCTCCGGGAACACCATATATTTT. Amino acids: CASRPPTSGNTIYF.

V is TRBV29-1 and J is TRBJ2-7, with D possibly being TRBD2 (5 bases). The V end lost 6 bases, the J end lost 6 bases, and 21 bases lay between the germline ends. Germline CDR1 SQVTM, CDR2 ANQGSEA. The CDR3 has 14 amino acids. CDR3 protein: CSVAEPGSRGEQYF. The CDR3 coding sequence is TGCAGCGTGGCCGAGCCCGGTTCTCGGGGCGAGCAGTACTTC.

The DNA of the CDR3 is TGTGCCAGCAGCGCAGACAGGGTAGCCAATCAGCCCCAGCATTTT. Translating gives CASSADRVANQPQHF. V is TRBV28 and J is TRBJ1-5; the match to TRBD1 covers 7 bases. Germline V gene lookup returns CDR1 MDHEN and CDR2 SYDVKM. CDR3 length equals 15 residues. V shed 6 bases and J 3 bases; nucleotides not matched to a gene: 8.

The rearrangement joins TRBV11-3 to TRBJ2-1; TRBD2 agrees at 8 bases. The trim removed 0 bases at V and 6 bases at J, leaving 10 bases unmatched. The CDR3 spans 17 residues. The germline gives CDR1 SGHNT, CDR2 YENEEA. The CDR3 loop is CASSLDPSGSGANEQFF. In DNA form, the CDR3 reads TGTGCCAGCAGCTTAGACCCGAGCGGGAGTGGTGCCAATGAGCAGTTCTTC.